The next 7 T cell receptor beta chains were all read from a single sample in a study of blood T cells in healthy people across ages. Through a sample-barcoded 5' primer and a J-beta primer mix, a second PCR was run for 7 to 11 cycles. Using its own MiXCR run on the 5' RACE reads, TCRdb lists one record per CDR3 protein. The repertoire holds some 860,000 distinct CDR3 sequences, with 56% as singletons. The sample taken for sequencing was blood. The receptors were gathered from a man aged 40-49 years in good health.

The chain couples TRBV6-6 to TRBJ2-5, with 9 bases that match TRBD1. The CDR3 is 12 residues long. V dropped 7 bases and J dropped 5; count of bases not matched to a gene: 2. Germline V gene sequence: CDR1 MNHNY, CDR2 SVGAGI (reference sequence). The CDR3 DNA is TGTGCCAGCACCGGACAGGGGGAGACCCAGTACTTC. This encodes CASTGQGETQYF.

The chain couples TRBV20-1 to TRBJ1-2, with unresolved D. The V gene lost 4 bases and the J gene lost 0 bases, with 9 bases spanning the gap. The CDR3 loop spans 13 amino acids. Germline V gene data show CDR1 as DFQATT and CDR2 as SNEGSKA (reference sequence). The CDR3 DNA reads as TGCAGTGCTACCAGCTACTCTAACTATGGCTACACCTTC. This gives the protein CSATSYSNYGYTF.

The rearrangement links TRBV11-1 to TRBJ2-1, with 8 bases lining up with TRBD1. The CDR3 runs 16 residues. V dropped 4 bases and J dropped 5; count of bases not matched to a gene: 10. The germline V gene has CDR1 SGHAT and CDR2 FQDESV (reference sequence). CDR3 sequence reads: CASSSAADRVDNEQFF. In DNA form, the CDR3 reads TGTGCCAGCAGCTCGGCCGCGGACAGGGTCGACAATGAGCAGTTCTTC. Drawing the rest from reference TRBV11-1 and TRBJ2-1, the complete variable domain is EAEVAQSPRYKITEKSQAVAFWCDPISGHATLYWYRQILGQGPELLVQFQDESVVDDSQLPKDRFSAERLKGVDSTLKIQPAELGDSAMYLCASSSAADRVDNEQFFGPGTRLTVL.

The chain combines TRBV20-1 with TRBJ2-6, with unresolved D. Per the germline V gene, CDR1 is DFQATT and CDR2 is SNEGSKA (reference sequence). Trimming took 1 base from V and 0 from J, leaving 13 bases between them. CDR3 length: 17 amino acids. The CDR3 loop is CSARAPLGRSGANVLTF. As DNA, the CDR3 is TGCAGTGCTAGAGCCCCTTTAGGACGCTCTGGGGCCAACGTCCTGACTTTC.

The J gene is TRBJ2-3, the V gene TRBV7-8; 7 bases are a match to TRBD1. CDR3 length: 15 residues. J gave up 4 bases and V 1 base, and 5 bases lay outside the gene matches. CDR1 SGHVS and CDR2 FQNEAQ come from the germline V gene. DNA of the CDR3: TGTGCCAGCAGCTTAGTTCAGGGGGATCCAGATACGCAGTATTTT. This gives the protein CASSLVQGDPDTQYF.

This clonotype came up once. The chain uses TRBV28 and TRBJ2-3, with D possibly TRBD2 on 5 matching bases. Per the germline V gene, CDR1 is MDHEN and CDR2 is SYDVKM. V was clipped by 1 base and J by 2 bases, with 10 bases between them. The CDR3 extends over 15 amino acids. CDR3 sequence reads: CASSLLATLTDTQYF. CDR3 DNA: TGTGCCAGCAGTTTATTAGCGACGCTCACAGATACGCAGTATTTT.

This clonotype is a singleton in its sample. The V and J genes are TRBV27 and TRBJ1-4; 10 bases match TRBD1. CDR1 and CDR2 (germline): MNHEY, SMNVEV (reference sequence). Unmatched junction bases numbered 5, after V lost 6 bases and J lost 1 base. This CDR3 spans 16 amino acids. CDR3 amino acids: CASRGTGALTNEKLFF. DNA of the CDR3: TGTGCCAGCAGAGGGACAGGGGCCCTAACTAATGAAAAACTGTTTTTT.